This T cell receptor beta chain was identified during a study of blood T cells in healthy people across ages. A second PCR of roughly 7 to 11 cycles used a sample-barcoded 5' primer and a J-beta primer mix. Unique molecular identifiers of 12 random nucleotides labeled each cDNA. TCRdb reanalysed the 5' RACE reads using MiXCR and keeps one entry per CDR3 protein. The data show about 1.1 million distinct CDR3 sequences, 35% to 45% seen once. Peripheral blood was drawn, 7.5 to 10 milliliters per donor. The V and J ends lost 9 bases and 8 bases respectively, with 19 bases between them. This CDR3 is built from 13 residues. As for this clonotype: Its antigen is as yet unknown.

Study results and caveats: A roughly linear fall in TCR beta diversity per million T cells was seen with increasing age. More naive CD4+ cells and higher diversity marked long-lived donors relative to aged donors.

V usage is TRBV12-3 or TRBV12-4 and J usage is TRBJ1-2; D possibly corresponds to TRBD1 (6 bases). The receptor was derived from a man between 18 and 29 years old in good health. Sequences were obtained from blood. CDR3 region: CASESDRSRGYTF. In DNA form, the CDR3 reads TGTGCCAGTGAATCTGACAGGTCCAGGGGCTACACCTTC.